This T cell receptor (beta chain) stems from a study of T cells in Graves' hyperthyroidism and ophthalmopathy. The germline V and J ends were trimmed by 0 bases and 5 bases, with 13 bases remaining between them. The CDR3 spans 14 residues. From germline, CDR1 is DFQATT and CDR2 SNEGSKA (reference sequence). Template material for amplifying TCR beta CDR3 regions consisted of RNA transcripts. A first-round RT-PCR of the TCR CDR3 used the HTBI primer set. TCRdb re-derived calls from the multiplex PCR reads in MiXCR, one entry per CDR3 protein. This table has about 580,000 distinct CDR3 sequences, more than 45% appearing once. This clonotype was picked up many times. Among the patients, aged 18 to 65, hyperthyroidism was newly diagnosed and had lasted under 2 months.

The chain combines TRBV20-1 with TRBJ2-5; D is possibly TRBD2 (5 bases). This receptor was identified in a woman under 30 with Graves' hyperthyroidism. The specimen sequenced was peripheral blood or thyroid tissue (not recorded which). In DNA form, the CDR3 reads TGCAGTGCTAGAGAGGGCAGAGGGATGGAGACCCAGTACTTC. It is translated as CSAREGRGMETQYF.